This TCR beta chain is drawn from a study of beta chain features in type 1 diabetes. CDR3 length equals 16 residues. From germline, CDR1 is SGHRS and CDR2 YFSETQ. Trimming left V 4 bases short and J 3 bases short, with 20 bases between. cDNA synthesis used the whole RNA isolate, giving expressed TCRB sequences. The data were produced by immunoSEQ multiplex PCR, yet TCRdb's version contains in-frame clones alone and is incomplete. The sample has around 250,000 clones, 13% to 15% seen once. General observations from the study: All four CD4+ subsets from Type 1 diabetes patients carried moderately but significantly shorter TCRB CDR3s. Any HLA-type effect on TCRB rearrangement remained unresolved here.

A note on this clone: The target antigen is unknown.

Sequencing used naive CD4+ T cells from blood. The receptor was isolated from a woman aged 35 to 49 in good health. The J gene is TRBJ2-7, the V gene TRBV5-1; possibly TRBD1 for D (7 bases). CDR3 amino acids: CASSPSGGTAYYEQYF. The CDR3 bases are TGCGCCAGCAGCCCAAGTGGGGGGACAGCGTACTACGAGCAGTACTTC.